These T cell receptor beta chains were read from a single sample in a study of cytomegalovirus exposure and HLA in healthy donors. Profiling relied on immunoSEQ multiplex PCR, and the TCRdb table lists in-frame clones only, not all of them. The data hold 150,000 to 200,000 clones, with 75% to 90% observed a single time. Sequenced: PBMCs. These receptors all come from a human donor in good health. Both conserved end residues are part of each CDR3. The order of the fields is clone size, V gene, D gene, CDR3 length, J gene, CDR3 protein, CDR3 DNA. D genes are given only for firm matches. Clone size appears in some rows only: once, few, many, or a class for an expanded clone.

>.|TRBV4-1|TRBD1|15|TRBJ1-2
CASSLSTGPLHGYTF
TGCGCCAGCAGCCTCTCGACAGGGCCATTGCATGGCTACACCTTC
>.|TRBV6-1|.|14|TRBJ1-2
CASSERAGDNGYTF
TGTGCCAGCAGTGAACGGGCAGGGGACAACGGCTACACCTTC
>.|TRBV2|.|18|TRBJ2-6
CASPEGGHLPPGANVLTF
TGTGCCAGCCCCGAGGGGGGGCACCTTCCTCCCGGGGCCAACGTCCTGACTTTC
>.|TRBV2|.|13|TRBJ1-2
CASIGGLLFGYTF
TGTGCCAGCATTGGGGGACTTTTGTTTGGCTACACCTTC
>.|TRBV10-2|.|13|TRBJ1-1
CASSDVRNTEAFF
TGCGCCAGCAGTGATGTCAGAAACACTGAAGCTTTCTTT
>.|TRBV4-3|TRBD2|17|TRBJ2-2
CASSPGGRSGTTGELFF
TGCGCCAGCAGCCCGGGGGGGAGGTCCGGAACCACCGGGGAGCTGTTTTTT
>.|TRBV4-3|TRBD2|17|TRBJ2-1
CASSQDQGLGIYNEQFF
TGCGCCAGCAGCCAAGATCAGGGACTAGGAATCTACAATGAGCAGTTCTTC
>once|TRBV4-2|.|15|TRBJ2-3
CASSPLDSSTDTQYF
TGTGCCAGCAGCCCTTTAGACTCGTCCACAGATACGCAGTATTTT
>few|TRBV13|TRBD1|15|TRBJ1-2
CASSLVTGGFYGYTF
TGTGCCAGCAGCTTAGTGACAGGGGGCTTCTATGGCTACACCTTC
>.|TRBV2|.|13|TRBJ1-5
CASGGGLNQPQHF
TGTGCCAGCGGTGGCGGCCTCAATCAGCCCCAGCATTTT
>.|TRBV2|.|15|TRBJ1-3
CASSKEWVPGNTIYF
TGTGCCAGCAGTAAGGAGTGGGTCCCCGGAAACACCATATATTTT
>once|TRBV5-4|.|13|TRBJ1-4
CASSSGVNEKLFF
TGTGCCAGCAGCTCGGGGGTAAATGAAAAACTGTTTTTT
>.|TRBV15|.|14|TRBJ1-3
CATSREARGNTIYF
TGTGCCACCAGCAGAGAAGCACGGGGAAACACCATATATTTT
>once|TRBV4-1|TRBD1|14|TRBJ1-2
CASSLDREEYGYTF
TGCGCCAGCAGCCTAGACAGGGAGGAGTATGGCTACACCTTC
>few|TRBV4-1|TRBD1|14|TRBJ1-1
CASRGQLKNTEAFF
TGCGCCAGCCGGGGACAGCTGAAGAACACTGAAGCTTTCTTT
>.|TRBV21-1|.|13|TRBJ1-2
CASSNRSNYGYTF
TGTGCCAGCAGCAATAGGAGTAACTATGGCTACACCTTC
>.|TRBV11-3|.|13|TRBJ1-2
CASSLELAYGYTF
TGTGCCAGCAGCTTAGAATTGGCTTATGGCTACACCTTC
>.|TRBV19|TRBD1|14|TRBJ1-5
CASGKNRGGQPQHF
TGTGCCAGTGGAAAAAACAGGGGAGGACAGCCCCAGCATTTT
>.|TRBV7-9|TRBD1|13|TRBJ2-7
CASSVEGAPPGYF
TGTGCCAGCAGCGTAGAGGGGGCCCCCCCGGGGTACTTC
>.|TRBV13|TRBD1|13|TRBJ1-1
CASSGQGGTEAFF
TGTGCCAGCAGCGGACAGGGAGGAACTGAAGCTTTCTTT
>.|TRBV19|.|12|TRBJ2-7
CASGFGGYEQYF
TGTGCCAGTGGCTTCGGGGGATACGAGCAGTACTTC
>.|TRBV19|.|16|TRBJ2-7
CASSPAGESGSYEQYF
TGTGCCAGTAGTCCCGCCGGAGAGAGCGGCTCCTACGAGCAGTACTTC
>.|TRBV2|TRBD2|12|TRBJ2-5
CASSGSGLAFNF
TGTGCCAGCAGTGGCTCGGGACTAGCATTTAACTTC
>.|TRBV7-2|.|14|TRBJ2-3
CASSLDATGETQYF
TGTGCCAGCAGCTTAGACGCAACGGGGGAAACGCAGTATTTT
>.|TRBV19|TRBD1|18|TRBJ2-6
CASSDPGQRFSGANVLTF
TGTGCCAGTAGTGACCCGGGACAGAGATTCTCTGGGGCCAACGTCCTGACTTTC
>.|TRBV6-5|.|14|TRBJ2-7
CASSYSIGGYEQYF
TGTGCCAGCAGTTACTCGATAGGCGGCTACGAGCAGTACTTC
>once|TRBV4-2|.|15|TRBJ1-1
CASSQVTGGRTEAFF
TGTGCCAGCAGCCAAGTTACAGGTGGTCGGACTGAAGCTTTCTTT
>.|TRBV5-1|TRBD1|13|TRBJ1-1
CASRLTGNAEAFF
TGCGCCAGCAGACTGACAGGGAACGCTGAAGCTTTCTTT
>.|TRBV11-2|TRBD2|14|TRBJ2-1
CASSSLAGYNEQFF
TGTGCCAGCAGCTCCCTAGCGGGGTACAATGAGCAGTTCTTC
>.|TRBV5-8|.|15|TRBJ1-2
CASSLETGANYGYTF
TGTGCCAGCAGCTTGGAGACAGGAGCTAACTATGGCTACACCTTC
>once|TRBV6-5|.|13|TRBJ1-3
CASSPSGGNTIYF
TGTGCCAGCTCCCCGAGCGGTGGAAACACCATATATTTT
>.|TRBV29-1|.|18|TRBJ2-1
CSVEAWTTKPSSYNEQFF
TGCAGCGTTGAAGCCTGGACAACTAAACCCAGCTCCTACAATGAGCAGTTCTTC
>.|TRBV6-1|.|13|TRBJ2-7
CASVKDSSYEQYF
TGTGCCAGTGTAAAGGACAGCTCCTACGAGCAGTACTTC